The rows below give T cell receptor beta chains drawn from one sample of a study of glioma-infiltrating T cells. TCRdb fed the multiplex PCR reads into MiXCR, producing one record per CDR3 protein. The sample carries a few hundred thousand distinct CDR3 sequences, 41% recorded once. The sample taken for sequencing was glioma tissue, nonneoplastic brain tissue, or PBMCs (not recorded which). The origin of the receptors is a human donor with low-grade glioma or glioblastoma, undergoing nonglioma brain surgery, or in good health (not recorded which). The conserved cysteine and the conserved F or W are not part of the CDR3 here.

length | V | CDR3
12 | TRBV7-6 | AISLGAGSYEQY
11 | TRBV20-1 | SARGRAGGEQY
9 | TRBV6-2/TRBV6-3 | ASSQGMQQY
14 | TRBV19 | ASSDLSREAIYGYT
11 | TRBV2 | ASQTGGDQPQH
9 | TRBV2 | ATGDRDTIY
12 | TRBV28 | ATSIRGGGDTQY
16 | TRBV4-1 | ASSQGPPGTGGLETQY
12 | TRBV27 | ASSSSALVYEQY
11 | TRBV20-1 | SARAAANYGYT
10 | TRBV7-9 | ASSAEPYGYT
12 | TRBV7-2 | ASSRGQGRYGYT
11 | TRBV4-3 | ASSGQVGQPQH
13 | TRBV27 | ASSGTRHIPYEQY
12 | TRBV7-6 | ASSRDRGLSGYT
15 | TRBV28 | ASSPLESLSIGNTIY
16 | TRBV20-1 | SAPQREGPFRESHEQF
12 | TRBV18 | ASSPSTGDNEQF
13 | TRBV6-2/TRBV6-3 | ASTRWERETDTQY
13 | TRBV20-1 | STRDLGSSGNIQY
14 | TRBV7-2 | ASRLDRSSYNSPLH
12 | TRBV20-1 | SAGPSGSAETEY
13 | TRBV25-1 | ASSGWGGMNTEAF
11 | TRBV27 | ASSLLTGYEQY
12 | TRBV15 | ATSRDLTQTEAF
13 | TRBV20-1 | SARDPQGVTDTQY
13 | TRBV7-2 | ASSLWGDRVNGYN
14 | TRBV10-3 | AISDPGTRGTDTQY
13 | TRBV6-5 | ASSFPGQGVYEQY
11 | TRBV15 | ATSRDPTGELF
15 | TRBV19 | ASSITSGRHSYNEQF
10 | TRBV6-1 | ASSEFMGRAF
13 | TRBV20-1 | STPGHLSGGYEQY
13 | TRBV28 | ASSPPETMNTEAF
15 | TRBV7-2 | ASSSTGRWGVVYEQY
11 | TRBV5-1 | ASSSLNTDTQY
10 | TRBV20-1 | SAVPGWTEAF
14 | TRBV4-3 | ASSQDIAAVGDEQF
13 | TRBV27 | ASSLSAAVNYGYT
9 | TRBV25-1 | ASSEGNEQF
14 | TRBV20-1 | SARPLAGAVTYGYT
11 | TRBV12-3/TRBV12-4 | ASSLHGYKTQY
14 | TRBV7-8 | ASSWALAGAGETQY
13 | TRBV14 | ASSDRDRVSFGPF
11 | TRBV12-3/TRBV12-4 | ASRGSSPDTQY
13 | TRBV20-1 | SAREAPVGNQPQH
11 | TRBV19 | ASSAYTEDEQF
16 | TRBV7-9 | ASSASTGGGSGANVLT
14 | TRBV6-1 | ASTKLWTAGRYGYT